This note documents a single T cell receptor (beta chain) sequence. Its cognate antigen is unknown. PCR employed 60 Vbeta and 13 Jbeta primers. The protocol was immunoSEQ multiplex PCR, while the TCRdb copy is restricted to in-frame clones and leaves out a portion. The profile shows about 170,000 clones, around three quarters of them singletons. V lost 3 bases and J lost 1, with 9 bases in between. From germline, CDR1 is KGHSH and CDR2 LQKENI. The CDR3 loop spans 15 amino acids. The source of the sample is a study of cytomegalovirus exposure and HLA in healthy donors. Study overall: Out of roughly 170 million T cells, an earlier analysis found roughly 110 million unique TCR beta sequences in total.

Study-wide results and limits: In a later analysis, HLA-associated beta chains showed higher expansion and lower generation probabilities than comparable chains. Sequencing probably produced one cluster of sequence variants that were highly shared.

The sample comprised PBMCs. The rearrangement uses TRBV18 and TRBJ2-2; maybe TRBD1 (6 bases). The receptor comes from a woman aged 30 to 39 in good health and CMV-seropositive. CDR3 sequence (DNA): TGTGCCAGCTCACCGGGACAAGTGAACACCGGGGAGCTGTTTTTT. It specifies CASSPGQVNTGELFF.